What follows are 30 T cell receptor beta chains derived from one specimen sequenced in a study of beta chain features in type 1 diabetes. Reverse transcribing all isolated RNA meant expressed TCRB transcripts were sequenced. Here immunoSEQ multiplex PCR was the method, and the copy in TCRdb shows in-frame clones only, minus some. The sample shows under 500,000 clones, approximately 31% of them seen only once. The specimen sequenced was naive CD4+ T cells from blood. The receptors come from a young man in good health.

The genes are TRBV2 and TRBJ2-5; D gene uncertain. This CDR3 comprises 14 residues. V was shortened by 1 base and J by 2 bases, with 8 bases between the two germline ends. Germline CDR1 is SNHLY and CDR2 is FYNNEI. The CDR3 nucleotides read TGTGCCAGCAGTGAAGACACCTATCAAGAGACCCAGTACTTC. This translates into CASSEDTYQETQYF. Using reference TRBV2 and TRBJ2-5 for the parts outside the CDR3, the full variable domain is EPEVTQTPSHQVTQMGQEVILRCVPISNHLYFYWYRQILGQKVEFLVSFYNNEISEKSEIFDDQFSVERPDGSNFTLKIRSTKLEDSAMYFCASSEDTYQETQYFGPGTRLLVL.

This chain joins TRBV10-3 and TRBJ1-1; D is unresolved. Trimming stripped 2 bases from V and 0 bases from J, with 7 bases between. Germline V gives CDR1 ENHRY, CDR2 SYGVKD. This CDR3 contains 14 residues. CDR3 in DNA: TGTGCCATCAGTGAGAGTCATGTGAACACTGAAGCTTTCTTT. It yields the protein CAISESHVNTEAFF.

This chain connects TRBV29-1 to TRBJ2-2, with D possibly matching TRBD2 (5 bases). Germline CDR1 is SQVTM and CDR2 is ANQGSEA. The CDR3 is made up of 15 amino acids. V was pared by 4 bases and J by 1 base, with 13 bases between. CDR3 bases: TGCAGCGTTGCGCCCGGAGGACGGAACACCGGGGAGCTGTTTTTT. Translating it yields CSVAPGGRNTGELFF.

This clone was observed a few times. The V and J genes are TRBV6-1 and TRBJ2-7; D is uncertain. The germline gives CDR1 MNHNS, CDR2 SASEGT. V lost 5 bases to trimming and J lost 6 bases, with 8 bases between them. This CDR3 has 11 amino acids. DNA of the CDR3: TGTGCCAGCAGTAGGCAGAGCGAGCAGTACTTC. Translating it yields CASSRQSEQYF.

The chain has TRBV4-2 and TRBJ1-1; D gene unclear. Per germline, CDR1 LGHNA and CDR2 YNFKEQ. The CDR3 runs to 15 residues. The germline V and J ends were trimmed by 0 bases and 1 base, with 9 bases remaining between them. The CDR3 protein is CASSQDRGSNTEAFF. The CDR3 region has the DNA TGTGCCAGCAGCCAAGATCGGGGATCGAACACTGAAGCTTTCTTT.

The V call is TRBV6-4, the J call TRBJ2-6; 14 bases are shared with TRBD2. V shed 3 bases, J shed 3 bases, and the junction held 1 base outside the gene matches. Germline values: CDR1 MRHNA, CDR2 SNTAGT. The CDR3 length is 17 residues. The CDR3 coding sequence is TGTGCCAGCAGTGAGGGACTAGCGGGAGTTGGGGCCAACGTCCTGACTTTC. It translates to CASSEGLAGVGANVLTF.

The table lists this clone with a few counts. This chain connects TRBV4-3 to TRBJ2-7; 12 bases line up with TRBD2. The length of the CDR3 is 15 residues. Germline trimming cut 4 bases from V and 2 bases from J; bases unmatched to any gene: 3. Germline V gene lookup returns CDR1 LGHNA and CDR2 YSLEER. CDR3 nucleotides: TGCGCCAGCAGCCGGACTAGCGGGACAACCTACGAGCAGTACTTC. Translated: CASSRTSGTTYEQYF.

In the case of this clone: The sample holds other DNA sequences that translate to the same CDR3. The chain combines TRBV11-2 with TRBJ1-2; D remains ambiguous. Trimming cost V 0 bases and J 4 bases, with 6 bases left between them. This CDR3 has 13 residues. In germline, CDR1 is SGHAT, CDR2 FQNNGV. The CDR3 region has the DNA TGTGCCAGCAGCTTAGAGGGGTTCTATGGCTACACCTTC. The encoded protein is CASSLEGFYGYTF.

This rearrangement joins TRBV6-6 to TRBJ2-1; 8 bases match TRBD2. CDR1 is MNHNY, CDR2 SVGAGI, per germline (reference sequence). CDR3 size: 14 residues. The J segment lost 4 bases and the V segment lost 8 bases, leaving 7 bases of the junction unmatched. CDR3 region: CASGVVAGYNEQFF. In nucleotides, the CDR3 is TGTGCCAGCGGGGTTGTAGCGGGATACAATGAGCAGTTCTTC.

This clone was observed a handful of times. The chain couples TRBV28 to TRBJ2-7, with 7 positions matching TRBD1. J gave up 6 bases and V 6 bases, and 14 bases lay outside the gene matches. In germline, CDR1 is MDHEN, CDR2 SYDVKM. This CDR3 region has 15 residues. The CDR3 sequence: CASRVTGTDDPEQYF. CDR3 DNA sequence: TGTGCCAGCAGAGTAACCGGGACAGACGACCCCGAGCAGTACTTC.

The V gene is TRBV29-1, the J gene TRBJ1-4; tentatively, D is TRBD1 (6 bases). Germline values: CDR1 SQVTM, CDR2 ANQGSEA. V lost 4 bases, J lost 5 bases, and 14 bases lay in between. This CDR3 has 14 amino acids. DNA for the CDR3: TGCAGCGTTGCCACAGGGCCCTGGAATGAAAAACTGTTTTTT. It codes for CSVATGPWNEKLFF.

This clone was detected a few times. V and J are TRBV10-3 and TRBJ2-5, with TRBD1 matching 9 bases. V lost 7 bases to trimming and J lost 5 bases; unmatched junction nucleotides: 8. Germline V CDR1 and CDR2: ENHRY, SYGVKD. This CDR3 region has 14 residues. In DNA form, the CDR3 reads TGTGCCATCACAAACGGACAGGGGATGGAGACCCAGTACTTC. It specifies CAITNGQGMETQYF.

The chain uses TRBV30 and TRBJ1-3, with D unclear. The germline CDR1 and CDR2 sequences are GTSNPN and SVGIG (reference sequence). The CDR3 has 13 residues. V was clipped by 5 bases and J by 0 bases, with 8 bases between them. The CDR3 DNA reads TGTGCCTGGGAAGCCAACTCTGGAAACACCATATATTTT. Translation gives CAWEANSGNTIYF.

V usage is TRBV28 and J usage is TRBJ1-1, with D uncertain. The germline CDR1 and CDR2 sequences are MDHEN and SYDVKM. Between the trimmed V and J ends, which lost 4 bases and 1 base, there was a span of 4 bases. There are 12 residues in the CDR3. CDR3 in DNA: TGTGCCAGCAGTTGGAGGAACACTGAAGCTTTCTTT. Translated: CASSWRNTEAFF.

The chain carries TRBV7-2 and TRBJ2-3; 13 bases are shared with TRBD2. The CDR3 totals 16 residues. V gave up 5 bases and J gave up 6 bases; unmatched junction bases: 8. The germline V gene has CDR1 SGHTA and CDR2 FQGNSA. The chain's CDR3 is CASSNRLAGGADTQYF. DNA for the CDR3: TGTGCCAGCAGCAATCGACTAGCGGGAGGTGCGGATACGCAGTATTTT. Drawing the rest from reference TRBV7-2 and TRBJ2-3, the complete variable domain is GAGVSQSPSNKVTEKGKDVELRCDPISGHTALYWYRQSLGQGLEFLIYFQGNSAPDKSGLPSDRFSAERTGGSVSTLTIQRTQQEDSAVYLCASSNRLAGGADTQYFGPGTRLTVL.

The chain recombines TRBV30 with TRBJ1-3; D remains unclear. The germline gives CDR1 GTSNPN, CDR2 SVGIG (reference sequence). Trimming shortened V by 3 bases and J by 2 bases, and 11 bases separated the two germline ends. The CDR3 is made up of 14 amino acids. The CDR3 nucleotides are TGTGCCTGGAGGCCCGGACGGGCTGGAAACACCATATATTTT. Protein sequence: CAWRPGRAGNTIYF.

The chain recombines TRBV11-2 with TRBJ1-2; D is uncertain. V lost 4 bases to trimming and J lost 4 bases, with 7 bases between them. This CDR3 is 12 amino acids long. Per the germline V gene, CDR1 is SGHAT and CDR2 is FQNNGV. For the CDR3, the DNA is TGTGCCAGCAGCTGGGCCACCTATGGCTACACCTTC. Translated: CASSWATYGYTF.

A few counts support this clone. The rearrangement links TRBV30 to TRBJ1-2; D may be TRBD1 (5 bases). The CDR3 covers 13 residues. Deletions cut 4 bases from V and 5 bases from J, with 14 bases between. CDR1 GTSNPN and CDR2 SVGIG come from the germline V gene (reference sequence). CDR3 amino acids: CAWTGTRVYGYTF. The CDR3 DNA sequence: TGTGCCTGGACCGGCACCAGGGTATATGGCTACACCTTC.

The rearrangement uses TRBV4-3 and TRBJ1-2, with D possibly being TRBD1 (5 bases). CDR3 size: 15 residues. V dropped 0 bases and J dropped 4 bases, with 12 bases sitting between them. Germline V gene lookup returns CDR1 LGHNA and CDR2 YSLEER. DNA for the CDR3: TGCGCCAGCAGCCAAGAGGAGGGGATGGTCTATGGCTACACCTTC. As protein: CASSQEEGMVYGYTF.

This clone showed up just a few times. V and J are TRBV5-1 and TRBJ2-7; D is uncertain. The V end lost 0 bases, the J end lost 6 bases, and 7 bases lay between the germline ends. Germline CDR1 reads SGHRS; CDR2 reads YFSETQ. This CDR3 is 12 amino acids long. CDR3 DNA: TGCGCCAGCAGCTTGGGGGCGTTCGAGCAGTACTTC. Amino acid sequence: CASSLGAFEQYF.

This clone appeared a few times. V gene TRBV10-3 combines with J gene TRBJ2-5, with D perhaps given as TRBD1 or TRBD2 (6 bases each). V dropped 4 bases and J dropped 4 bases, with 10 bases sitting between them. Looked up from germline, CDR1 is ENHRY and CDR2 is SYGVKD. The CDR3 length is 13 residues. The CDR3 here is CAISASGAETQYF. CDR3 DNA sequence: TGTGCCATCAGTGCCTCGGGGGCAGAGACCCAGTACTTC.

This clone was seen only a few times. The chain uses TRBV6-4 and TRBJ2-1, with TRBD1 matching over 11 bases. There are 15 residues in the CDR3. The V segment lost 10 bases and the J segment 8 bases; nucleotides outside the gene matches: 13. Germline values: CDR1 MRHNA, CDR2 SNTAGT. The CDR3, as DNA: TGTGCCATCCTAACCGGGACAGGGGGTATGGATGAGCAGTTCTTC. Encoded protein: CAILTGTGGMDEQFF.

In its sample, this clone was seen once. This sequence joins TRBV14 and TRBJ2-1, with TRBD1 matching over 7 bases. This CDR3 spans 13 amino acids. The J segment lost 14 bases and the V segment lost 2 bases, leaving 9 bases of the junction unmatched. The germline V gene encodes CDR1 SGHDN and CDR2 FVKESK. The CDR3, as DNA: TGTGCCAGCAGCCAAACCGACAGGGTTTGGGAGTTCTTC. Encoded protein: CASSQTDRVWEFF.

This clone was seen only a few times. The V gene is TRBV23-1, the J gene TRBJ1-5, with a weak D call TRBD1 (6 bases). TRBV23-1 has ORF status, its function being uncertain. V shed 0 bases and J shed 11 bases, with 14 bases lying between them. This CDR3 contains 14 residues. The CDR3 DNA reads TGCGCCAGCAGTCAATCAACAGGGTGTAAGTCCCAGCATTTT. Protein product: CASSQSTGCKSQHF.

The chain links TRBV30 to TRBJ2-5; D ambiguous. The CDR3 is 14 residues long. CDR1 GTSNPN and CDR2 SVGIG come from the germline V gene (reference sequence). Trimming removed 4 bases at V and 5 bases at J, with 17 bases between. The CDR3, as DNA: TGTGCCTGGAATTTAATTCGGGCTGGGGAGACCCAGTACTTC. Its protein product is CAWNLIRAGETQYF.

This rearrangement joins TRBV28 to TRBJ2-1; D tentatively fits TRBD1 or TRBD2 (6 bases each). V dropped 3 bases and J dropped 12 bases, with 9 bases sitting between them. The CDR3 spans 11 residues. Looked up from germline, CDR1 is MDHEN and CDR2 is SYDVKM. The CDR3 bases are TGTGCCAGCAGTTTGAGGGGGGTGCAGTTCTTC. As protein: CASSLRGVQFF.

J is TRBJ2-5 and V is TRBV2, with D tentatively TRBD1 (5 bases). Trimming pared 6 bases from V and 1 base from J, leaving 12 bases between. The CDR3 contains 14 residues. CDR1 and CDR2 from the germline V gene are SNHLY and FYNNEI. The CDR3 DNA sequence: TGTGCCAGCAGCGCCCGACAGCTCCAAGAGACCCAGTACTTC. The encoded protein is CASSARQLQETQYF.

This clone occurred a few times. The chain links TRBV29-1 to TRBJ1-1, with D unclear. Trimming took 7 bases from V and 5 from J, leaving 8 bases between them. The germline V gene encodes CDR1 SQVTM and CDR2 ANQGSEA. The CDR3 contains 10 residues. The CDR3 nucleotides read TGCAGCGGGAGAACAACTGAAGCTTTCTTT. Its protein product is CSGRTTEAFF.

The chain couples TRBV30 to TRBJ2-6; the D gene is possibly TRBD2 (6 bases). In germline, CDR1 is GTSNPN, CDR2 SVGIG (reference sequence). The CDR3 consists of 16 residues. The V and J ends lost 1 base and 0 bases respectively, with 10 bases between them. The CDR3 reads CAWSGGRPSGANVLTF. The CDR3 DNA follows: TGTGCCTGGAGTGGGGGGAGGCCCTCTGGGGCCAACGTCCTGACTTTC.

V gene TRBV5-1 combines with J gene TRBJ2-3; tentative D call: TRBD2 (6 bases). Trimming stripped 4 bases from V and 3 bases from J, with 9 bases between. There are 13 residues in the CDR3. Germline V gene lookup returns CDR1 SGHRS and CDR2 YFSETQ. CDR3 amino acids: CASSLTRTDTQYF. The CDR3 nucleotides are TGCGCCAGCAGCCTGACTAGGACAGATACGCAGTATTTT.